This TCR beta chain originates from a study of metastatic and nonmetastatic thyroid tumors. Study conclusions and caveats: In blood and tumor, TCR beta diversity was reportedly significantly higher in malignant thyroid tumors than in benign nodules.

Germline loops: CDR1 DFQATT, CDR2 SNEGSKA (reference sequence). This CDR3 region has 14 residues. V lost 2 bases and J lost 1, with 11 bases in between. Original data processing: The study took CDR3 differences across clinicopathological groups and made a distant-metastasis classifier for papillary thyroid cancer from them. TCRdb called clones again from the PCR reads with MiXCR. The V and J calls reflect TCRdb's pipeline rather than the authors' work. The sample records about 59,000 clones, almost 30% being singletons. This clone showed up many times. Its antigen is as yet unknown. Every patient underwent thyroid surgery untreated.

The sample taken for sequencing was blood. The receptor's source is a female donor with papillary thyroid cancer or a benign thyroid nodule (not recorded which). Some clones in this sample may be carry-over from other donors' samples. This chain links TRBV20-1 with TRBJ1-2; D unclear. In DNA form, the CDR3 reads TGCAGTGCTAGACCTAGGCGGGTTAACTATGGCTACACCTTC. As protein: CSARPRRVNYGYTF.